These 14 T cell receptor beta chains were all obtained from the same sample, sequenced in a study of T cells in Graves' hyperthyroidism and ophthalmopathy. Amplification yielded TCR beta CDR3 regions, with RNA transcripts as the source. Using the HTBI primer set, a first-round RT-PCR was run on the TCR CDR3. A single record per CDR3 protein comes from TCRdb applying MiXCR to the multiplex PCR reads. Here the sample spans roughly 180,000 distinct CDR3 sequences, about 9.4% being singletons. The sample consisted of blood. The origin of the receptors is a woman aged 18 to 35 with Graves' hyperthyroidism that later progressed to Graves' ophthalmopathy.

This clonotype was seen many times. The rearrangement uses TRBV20-1 and TRBJ1-5; D possibly corresponds to TRBD1 (6 bases). The CDR3 consists of 14 residues. Looked up from germline, CDR1 is DFQATT and CDR2 is SNEGSKA (reference sequence). V dropped 0 bases and J dropped 7 bases, with 13 bases sitting between them. The CDR3 protein is CSAREQGGLQPQHF. The CDR3 coding sequence is TGCAGTGCTAGAGAACAGGGAGGTTTACAGCCCCAGCATTTT.

There are many counts of this clonotype. The chain links TRBV6-1 to TRBJ1-6; 8 bases line up with TRBD1. Trimming took 6 bases from V and 10 from J; bases not matched to a gene: 8. The CDR3 covers 14 residues. Germline V gives CDR1 MNHNS, CDR2 SASEGT. As DNA, the CDR3 is TGTGCCAGCAGACCGGGACAGGATTTATCACCCCTCCACTTT. This gives the protein CASRPGQDLSPLHF.

In this sample, this clonotype turned up a few times. The rearrangement joins TRBV18 to TRBJ2-1, with D perhaps matching TRBD1 (6 bases). Trimming shortened V by 8 bases and J by 4 bases, and 21 bases separated the two germline ends. This CDR3 is built from 16 residues. Germline CDR1 is KGHSH and CDR2 is LQKENI. In DNA, the CDR3 is TGTGCCAGCACCCCATGGGCAGGGGTTGAGTACAATGAGCAGTTCTTC. Its protein is CASTPWAGVEYNEQFF.

This clonotype was seen a handful of times. The J gene is TRBJ1-1, the V gene TRBV5-1; D possibly corresponds to TRBD1 (5 bases). V was cut by 1 base and J by 5 bases, with 9 bases left in between. CDR1 SGHRS and CDR2 YFSETQ come from the germline V gene. There are 13 residues in the CDR3. The CDR3 DNA is TGCGCCAGCAGCTTGTCGGGGGATACTGAAGCTTTCTTT. Encoded protein: CASSLSGDTEAFF.

This clonotype was detected many times. V and J are TRBV28 and TRBJ2-7, with D perhaps matching TRBD1 (5 bases). Per germline, CDR1 MDHEN and CDR2 SYDVKM. The CDR3 spans 12 residues. Between the trimmed V and J ends, which lost 3 bases and 4 bases, there was a span of 7 bases. For the CDR3, the DNA is TGTGCCAGCAGTTTGAACAGGTACGAGCAGTACTTC. Translation gives CASSLNRYEQYF.

In this sample, this clonotype turned up many times. V gene TRBV13 combines with J gene TRBJ1-2; no reliable D call. The CDR3 covers 14 residues. Germline V gives CDR1 PRHDT, CDR2 FYEKMQ (reference sequence). Trimming left V 5 bases short and J 2 bases short, with 12 bases between. As DNA, the CDR3 is TGTGCCAGCAGCGGCCCGGGCGGGAACTATGGCTACACCTTC. This translates into CASSGPGGNYGYTF.

This clonotype occurred many times. The chain recombines TRBV6-1 with TRBJ1-2, with 7 positions matching TRBD1. J lost 7 bases, V lost 4 bases, and 12 bases had no gene match. Germline V lookup: CDR1 MNHNS, CDR2 SASEGT. The CDR3 spans 15 residues. The CDR3 sequence: CASSGREGAPSGYTF. CDR3 DNA sequence: TGTGCCAGCAGTGGTAGGGAGGGGGCCCCCTCTGGCTACACCTTC.

This clonotype was seen repeatedly, ten times or more. The J gene is TRBJ1-4, the V gene TRBV20-1, with D maybe TRBD1 (6 bases). V was shortened by 0 bases and J by 5 bases, with 16 bases between the two germline ends. CDR3 length: 16 amino acids. Germline assignment: CDR1 DFQATT and CDR2 SNEGSKA (reference sequence). The CDR3 here is CSARDPATGANEKLFF. The CDR3, as DNA: TGCAGTGCTAGAGATCCGGCGACAGGCGCCAATGAAAAACTGTTTTTT.

The V and J genes are TRBV20-1 and TRBJ1-1, with 10 nucleotides matching TRBD1. The CDR3 spans 16 residues. V was clipped by 0 bases and J by 1 base; unmatched bases: 5. CDR1 and CDR2 (germline): DFQATT, SNEGSKA (reference sequence). The CDR3 loop reads CSAREVGTGANTEAFF. In nucleotides, the CDR3 is TGCAGTGCTAGAGAAGTCGGGACAGGGGCGAACACTGAAGCTTTCTTT.

This clonotype has only a few counts. The J gene is TRBJ2-2, the V gene TRBV3-1; TRBD2 matches at 7 bases. Trimming at V came to 6 bases and at J to 2 bases, leaving 12 bases not matched to a gene. There are 17 residues in the CDR3. The V gene's germline CDR1 is LGHDT and CDR2 YNNKEL (reference sequence). The CDR3 sequence: CASRHGGLAVNTGELFF. CDR3 nucleotide sequence: TGTGCCAGCAGACACGGTGGGCTAGCGGTTAACACCGGGGAGCTGTTTTTT.

This clonotype has ten or more counts. The V and J genes are TRBV30 and TRBJ2-7, with D hard to call. This CDR3 is 10 amino acids long. The germline V gene encodes CDR1 GTSNPN and CDR2 SVGIG (reference sequence). V lost 0 bases, J lost 6 bases, and 3 bases lay in between. Written as DNA, the CDR3 is TGTGCCTGGAGTGTAACCGAGCAGTACTTC. This encodes CAWSVTEQYF.

The chain has TRBV4-2 and TRBJ1-1; D might be TRBD1 (5 bases). The CDR3 spans 13 residues. V lost 5 bases and J 1 base, leaving 8 bases between the germline ends. Germline V gives CDR1 LGHNA, CDR2 YNFKEQ. The CDR3, as DNA: TGTGCCAGCAGCGTCAGGGCGAACACTGAAGCTTTCTTT. Encoded protein: CASSVRANTEAFF.

The CDR3 DNA follows: TGTGCCAGCAGCGTTGGAGGGGGTTGGGCTGGCTACACCTTC. Amino acid sequence: CASSVGGGWAGYTF. The rearrangement joins TRBV5-6 to TRBJ1-2, with a possible D match to TRBD1 (6 bases). Germline V CDR1 and CDR2: SGHDT, YYEEEE. The CDR3 covers 14 residues. V was cut by 4 bases and J by 7 bases, with 17 bases left in between.

This clonotype was seen a handful of times. The chain is built from TRBV5-6 and TRBJ1-2, with unresolved D. V was trimmed by 2 bases and J by 5 bases, leaving 13 bases between them. The CDR3 loop spans 14 amino acids. Germline V gene data show CDR1 as SGHDT and CDR2 as YYEEEE. Here the CDR3 reads CASSFRRAGYGYTF. DNA of the CDR3: TGTGCCAGCAGCTTTCGAAGGGCCGGGTATGGCTACACCTTC.